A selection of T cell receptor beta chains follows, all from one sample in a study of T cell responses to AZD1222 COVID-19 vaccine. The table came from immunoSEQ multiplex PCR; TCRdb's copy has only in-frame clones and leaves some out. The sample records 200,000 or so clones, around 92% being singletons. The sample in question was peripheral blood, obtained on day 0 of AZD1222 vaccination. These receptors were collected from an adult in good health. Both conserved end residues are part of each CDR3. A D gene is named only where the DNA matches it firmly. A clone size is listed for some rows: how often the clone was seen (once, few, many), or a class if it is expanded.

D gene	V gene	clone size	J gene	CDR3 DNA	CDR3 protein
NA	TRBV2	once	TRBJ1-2	TGTGCCAGCAGTGAAGCGCTTGAGGGAAATGGCTACACCTTC	CASSEALEGNGYTF
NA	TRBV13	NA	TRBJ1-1	TGTGCCAGCAGCCCGACAGGATACACTGAAGCTTTCTTT	CASSPTGYTEAFF
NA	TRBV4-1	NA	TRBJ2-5	TGCGCCAGCAGCGGGGGGACAGAAGAGACCCAGTACTTC	CASSGGTEETQYF
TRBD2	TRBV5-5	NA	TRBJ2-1	TGTGCCAGCAGCACAACTAGCGGGAGGATTTACGAGCAGTTCTTC	CASSTTSGRIYEQFF
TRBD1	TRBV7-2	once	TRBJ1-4	TGTGCCAGCAGCTTAAGGGCAGGGGGGGTTGAAAAACTGTTTTTT	CASSLRAGGVEKLFF
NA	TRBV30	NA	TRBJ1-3	TGTGCCTGGGGACTGGGACCAAACTCTGGAAACACCATATATTTT	CAWGLGPNSGNTIYF
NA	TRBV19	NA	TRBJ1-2	TGTGCCAGTACCGCCTTAAGCCGCGGACAGCCCCCTAACTATGGCTACACCTTC	CASTALSRGQPPNYGYTF
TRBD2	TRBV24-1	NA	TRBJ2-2	TGTGCCACCAGTGGCGCGGGAGGGGCCGGGGAGCTGTTTTTT	CATSGAGGAGELFF
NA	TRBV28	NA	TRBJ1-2	TGTGCCAGCAGTTTGGGGGTGGGCAGGGACGGCTACACCTTC	CASSLGVGRDGYTF
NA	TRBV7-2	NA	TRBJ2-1	TGTGCCAGCAGGGGGGGAGACAGGGTCAGTGAGCAGTTCTTC	CASRGGDRVSEQFF
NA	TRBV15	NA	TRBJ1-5	TGTGCCACCAGCAGAGATCGCCAGGCTGGCTATCAGCCCCAGCATTTT	CATSRDRQAGYQPQHF
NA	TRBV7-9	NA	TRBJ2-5	TGTGCCAGCAGCTTAGGTGACACCATAGGGTTGGAGACCCAGTACTTC	CASSLGDTIGLETQYF
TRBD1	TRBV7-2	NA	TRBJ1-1	TGTGCCAGCAGCCCCCAGACAGGGCGGTTCACTGAAGCTTTCTTT	CASSPQTGRFTEAFF
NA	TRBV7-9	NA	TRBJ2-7	TGTGCCAGCAGCCCTGGCGGGATACCCTACGAGCAGTACTTC	CASSPGGIPYEQYF
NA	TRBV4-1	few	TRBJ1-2	TGCGCCAGCAGCCAAACCGACAGCTATGGCTACACCTTC	CASSQTDSYGYTF
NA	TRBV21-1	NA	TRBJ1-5	TGTGCCAGCATCACTAGTACCGACGAGGGGTCCTATAGCAATCAGCCCCAGCATTTT	CASITSTDEGSYSNQPQHF
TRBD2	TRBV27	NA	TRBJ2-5	TGTGCCAGCAGTTTCCCCGGGAGGGACCAGTACTTC	CASSFPGRDQYF
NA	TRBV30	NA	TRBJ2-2	TGTGCCTGGAGTGTAAGGGCCACCGGGGAGCTGTTTTTT	CAWSVRATGELFF
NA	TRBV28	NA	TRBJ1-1	TGTGCCAGCAGTAGGATTTTTCAATTGGTTCTGAAAGGCCCTGAAGCTTTCTTT	CASSRIFQLVLKGPEAFF
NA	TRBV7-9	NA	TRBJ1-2	TGTGCCAGCAGCTTAGCAGGGGCCCAAGGCTACACCTTC	CASSLAGAQGYTF
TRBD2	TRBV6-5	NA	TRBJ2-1	TGTGCCAGCAAGGTCTGGATAGCGGGGGATGATGAGCAGTTCTTC	CASKVWIAGDDEQFF
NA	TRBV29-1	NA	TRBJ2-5	TGCAGCGTTTTACTTCTCCGCCCCGAGACCCAGTACTTC	CSVLLLRPETQYF
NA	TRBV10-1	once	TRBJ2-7	TGCGCCAGCAGTGAGTCGACACCGACGGTGCAGTACTTC	CASSESTPTVQYF
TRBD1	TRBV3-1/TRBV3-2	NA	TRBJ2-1	TGTGCCAGCAGCCACGGGACAGCAAAACACAATGAGCAGTTCTTC	CASSHGTAKHNEQFF
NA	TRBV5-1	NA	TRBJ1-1	TGCGCCAGCAGCTGGACGGACAGCACTGAAGCTTTCTTT	CASSWTDSTEAFF
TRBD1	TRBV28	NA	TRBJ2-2	TGTGCCAGCAGCTTCCCCTCCCGGGACAGAAGATTCTTCGCGAACACCGGGGAGCTGTTTTTT	CASSFPSRDRRFFANTGELFF
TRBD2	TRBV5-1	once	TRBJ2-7	TGCGCCAGCAGCTTGGTTGGTAGCGGGAGTCCTGCTAATGGGCCCTACGAGCAGTACTTC	CASSLVGSGSPANGPYEQYF
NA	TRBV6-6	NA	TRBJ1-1	TGTGCCAGCAGTTACACCCCTCTCGGGACTGAAGCTTTCTTT	CASSYTPLGTEAFF
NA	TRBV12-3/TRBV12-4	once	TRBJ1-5	TGTGCCAGCAGGTACAGCAATCAGCCCCAGCATTTT	CASRYSNQPQHF
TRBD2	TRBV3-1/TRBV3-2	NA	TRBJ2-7	TGTGCCAGCAGCCAAGGGTCGGGGGGGTACGAGCAGTACTTC	CASSQGSGGYEQYF
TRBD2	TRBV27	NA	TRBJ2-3	TGTGCCAGCAGGTGGACTAGCGGCACAGATACGCAGTATTTT	CASRWTSGTDTQYF
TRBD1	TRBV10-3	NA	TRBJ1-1	TGTGCCATCCAGGGGGCCAGGGAAGGGGCTGAAGCTTTCTTT	CAIQGAREGAEAFF